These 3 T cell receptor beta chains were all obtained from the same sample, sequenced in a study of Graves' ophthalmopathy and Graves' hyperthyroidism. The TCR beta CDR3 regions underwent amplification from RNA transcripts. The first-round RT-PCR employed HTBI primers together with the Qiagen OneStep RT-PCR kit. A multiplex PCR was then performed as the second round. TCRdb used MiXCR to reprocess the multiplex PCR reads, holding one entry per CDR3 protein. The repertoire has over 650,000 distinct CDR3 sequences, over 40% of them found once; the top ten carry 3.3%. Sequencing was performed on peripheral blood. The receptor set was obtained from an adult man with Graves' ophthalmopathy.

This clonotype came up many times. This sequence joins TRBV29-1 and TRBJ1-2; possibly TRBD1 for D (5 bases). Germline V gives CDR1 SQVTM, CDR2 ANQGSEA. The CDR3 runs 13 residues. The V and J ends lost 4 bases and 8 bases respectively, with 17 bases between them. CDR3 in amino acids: CSVGSVRVGGYTF. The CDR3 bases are TGCAGCGTTGGATCAGTCAGGGTAGGCGGCTACACCTTC.

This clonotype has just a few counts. CDR3 DNA: TGCGCCAGCAGCCAATCTTCGGGGAGCTACGAGCAGTACTTC. This sequence encodes CASSQSSGSYEQYF. The V and J genes are TRBV5-1 and TRBJ2-7; D perhaps matches TRBD2 (5 bases). The ends were cut back, 4 bases at V and 3 bases at J, with 14 bases in the middle. CDR3 size: 14 residues. CDR1 is SGHRS and CDR2 is YFSETQ in the germline V gene.

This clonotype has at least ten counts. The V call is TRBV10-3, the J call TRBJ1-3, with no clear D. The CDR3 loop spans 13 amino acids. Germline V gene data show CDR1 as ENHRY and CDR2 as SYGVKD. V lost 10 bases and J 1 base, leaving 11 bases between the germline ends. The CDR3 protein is CANLAESGNTIYF. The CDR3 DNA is TGTGCCAACTTGGCCGAGTCTGGAAACACCATATATTTT.